The 10 T cell receptor beta chains listed next were all sequenced from one sample in a study of cytomegalovirus exposure and HLA in healthy donors. The primer mix had 60 Vbeta and 13 Jbeta primers. Profiled with immunoSEQ multiplex PCR; TCRdb holds only in-frame clones, not every one. This sample has around 150,000 clones; roughly four fifths occur once, and the top ten carry approximately 15%. The sequenced sample consisted of PBMCs. Source of these receptors: a human donor in good health.

This clone was found a few times. The chain couples TRBV4-1 to TRBJ2-5, with 8 nucleotides matching TRBD1. The DNA end is more similar to TRBJ2-7, so the J call may be wrong. The CDR3 is 14 amino acids. The germline CDR1 and CDR2 sequences are MGHRA and YSYEKL. Written as DNA, the CDR3 is TGCGCCAGCAGCCGTGGACAGGGTAGGTTCGAGCAGTACTTC. Residues: CASSRGQGRFEQYF.

The V gene is TRBV11-2, the J gene TRBJ2-3; D not certain. The CDR3 has 16 residues. Trimming shortened V by 2 bases and J by 0 bases, and 12 bases separated the two germline ends. Germline CDR1 reads SGHAT; CDR2 reads FQNNGV. DNA for the CDR3: TGTGCCAGCAGCTTATTTCGCGGTCTAAGCACAGATACGCAGTATTTT. Translating it yields CASSLFRGLSTDTQYF. Together with reference TRBV11-2 and TRBJ2-3, the CDR3 gives the full variable domain: EAGVAQSPRYKIIEKRQSVAFWCNPISGHATLYWYQQILGQGPKLLIQFQNNGVVDDSQLPKDRFSAERLKGVDSTLKIQPAKLEDSAVYLCASSLFRGLSTDTQYFGPGTRLTVL.

This sequence joins TRBV12-5 and TRBJ1-2; no clear D gene. V was cut by 4 bases and J by 5 bases, with 17 bases left in between. Germline values: CDR1 LGHNT, CDR2 FRNRAP. CDR3 length: 15 residues. Written as DNA, the CDR3 is TGTGCTAGTGGTTATTTAAACAGTATCTGGTATGGCTACACCTTC. Protein product: CASGYLNSIWYGYTF.

The gene calls are TRBV5-1 and TRBJ2-3, with TRBD2 matching 9 bases. The length of the CDR3 is 15 residues. V lost 0 bases, J lost 4 bases, and 3 bases stayed unmatched. Per the germline V gene, CDR1 is SGHRS and CDR2 is YFSETQ. CDR3 DNA sequence: TGCGCCAGCAGCTTGGAGCGCGGGAGGGCAGATACGCAGTATTTT. Its protein is CASSLERGRADTQYF.

The chain couples TRBV19 to TRBJ1-2; possibly TRBD1 for D (6 bases). The V and J ends lost 1 base and 2 bases respectively, with 11 bases between them. There are 15 residues in the CDR3. CDR1 is LNHDA, CDR2 SQIVND, per germline (reference sequence). The CDR3 here is CASSIVPTGNYGYTF. The CDR3 DNA reads as TGTGCCAGTAGTATAGTCCCTACAGGGAACTATGGCTACACCTTC.

The rearrangement uses TRBV11-2 and TRBJ1-6; D unclear. V shed 6 bases and J shed 5 bases, with 14 bases lying between them. This CDR3 comprises 15 residues. Per the germline V gene, CDR1 is SGHAT and CDR2 is FQNNGV. The CDR3 spells CASRLGYGNNSPLHF. The CDR3, as DNA: TGTGCCAGCAGACTAGGGTACGGAAATAATTCACCCCTCCACTTT.

The rearrangement uses TRBV14 and TRBJ2-7; D call uncertain. CDR1 and CDR2 from the germline V gene are SGHDN and FVKESK. Trimming left V 8 bases short and J 0 bases short, with 11 bases between. This CDR3 is 13 amino acids long. In nucleotides, the CDR3 is TGTGCCAGCTCCCACTCGTTCTCCTACGAGCAGTACTTC. Protein product: CASSHSFSYEQYF.

The chain has TRBV29-1 and TRBJ1-1; 7 bases align to TRBD1. The CDR3 contains 13 residues. The junction had 8 bases not matched to a gene; V was cut back by 7 bases and J by 3 bases. CDR1 is SQVTM and CDR2 is ANQGSEA in the germline V gene. The CDR3 DNA follows: TGCAGCGCCAAACGGGACAGAGACACTGAAGCTTTCTTT. Encoded protein: CSAKRDRDTEAFF. The variable domain in full, with the rest retrieved from reference TRBV29-1 and TRBJ1-1, is SAVISQKPSRDICQRGTSLTIQCQVDSQVTMMFWYRQQPGQSLTLIATANQGSEATYESGFVIDKFPISRPNLTFSTLTVSNMSPEDSSIYLCSAKRDRDTEAFFGQGTRLTVV.

V is TRBV19 and J is TRBJ1-5; the D is unclear. V was pared by 10 bases and J by 0 bases, with 22 bases between. Germline CDR1 reads LNHDA; CDR2 reads SQIVND (reference sequence). This CDR3 has 17 residues. In nucleotides, the CDR3 is TGTGCCACCCTGGAGGACCCGGCCCGTTATAGCAATCAGCCCCAGCATTTT. Amino acids: CATLEDPARYSNQPQHF.

This clone showed up just once. J is TRBJ1-2 and V is TRBV28; D perhaps matches TRBD1 (5 bases). Germline V gene sequence: CDR1 MDHEN, CDR2 SYDVKM. The V end was cut by 6 bases, the J end by 2 bases, with 13 bases between. The CDR3 totals 14 residues. CDR3 residues: CASSLNTGNYGYTF. Here the CDR3 DNA reads TGTGCCAGCAGCTTAAATACAGGAAACTATGGCTACACCTTC.